This T cell receptor beta chain was captured in a study of blood T cells in healthy people across ages. Together with a sample-barcoded 5' primer, a J-beta primer mix was included in a second PCR lasting about 7 to 11 cycles. All cDNA molecules were each tagged by a template-switch adaptor with 12 random nucleotides. Sequencing recovered at least 2.5 million CDR3-containing paired-end reads from each sample. TCRdb re-analysed the 5' RACE reads in MiXCR, keeping a single row per CDR3 protein. The table shows some 700,000 distinct CDR3 sequences, with 20% to 25% occurring only once. This CDR3 is 13 amino acids long. The V end lost 5 bases, the J end lost 6 bases, and 14 bases lay between the germline ends. CDR1 and CDR2 from the germline V gene are SGHAT and FQNNGV.

This sequence joins TRBV11-2 and TRBJ2-7, with D possibly being TRBD1 or TRBD2 (5 bases each). The sequence was obtained from a man between 65 and 85 years old in good health. The sample was blood. CDR3 in DNA: TGTGCCAGCAGCCGAGGGGCCTACGGCGAGCAGTACTTC. Encoded protein: CASSRGAYGEQYF.